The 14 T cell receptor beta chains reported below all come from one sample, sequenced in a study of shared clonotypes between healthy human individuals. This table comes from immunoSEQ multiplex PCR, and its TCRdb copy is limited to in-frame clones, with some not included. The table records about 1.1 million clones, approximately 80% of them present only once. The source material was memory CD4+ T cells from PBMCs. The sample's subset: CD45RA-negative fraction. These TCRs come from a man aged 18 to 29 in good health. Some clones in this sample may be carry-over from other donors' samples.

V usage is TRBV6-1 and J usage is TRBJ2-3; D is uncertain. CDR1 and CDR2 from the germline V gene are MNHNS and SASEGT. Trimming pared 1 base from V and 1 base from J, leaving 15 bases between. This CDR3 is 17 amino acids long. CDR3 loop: CASSEVPYGSGTDTQYF. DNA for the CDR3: TGTGCCAGCAGTGAAGTTCCCTATGGGTCGGGCACAGATACGCAGTATTTT.

CDR3 residues: CASSLRTGRNQPQHF. Written as DNA, the CDR3 is TGTGCCAGCAGTCTTCGGACAGGACGAAATCAGCCCCAGCATTTT. J is TRBJ1-5 and V is TRBV28; the match to TRBD1 covers 7 bases. From germline, CDR1 is MDHEN and CDR2 SYDVKM. This CDR3 has 15 amino acids. V was pared by 5 bases and J by 4 bases, with 8 bases of the junction left unmatched.

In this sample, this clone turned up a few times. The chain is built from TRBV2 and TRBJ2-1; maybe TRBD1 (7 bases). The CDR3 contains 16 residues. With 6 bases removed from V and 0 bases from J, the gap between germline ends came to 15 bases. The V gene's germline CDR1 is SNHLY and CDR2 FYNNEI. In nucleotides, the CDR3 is TGTGCCAGCAGACCAGGGGGGCTGAGCTCCTACAATGAGCAGTTCTTC. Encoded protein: CASRPGGLSSYNEQFF.

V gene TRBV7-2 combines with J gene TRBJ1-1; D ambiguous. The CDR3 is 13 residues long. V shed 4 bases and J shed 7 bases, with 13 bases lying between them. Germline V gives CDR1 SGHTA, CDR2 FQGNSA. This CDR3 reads CASSSRTYSEAFF. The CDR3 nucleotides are TGTGCCAGCAGCTCCCGTACTTACAGTGAAGCTTTCTTT.

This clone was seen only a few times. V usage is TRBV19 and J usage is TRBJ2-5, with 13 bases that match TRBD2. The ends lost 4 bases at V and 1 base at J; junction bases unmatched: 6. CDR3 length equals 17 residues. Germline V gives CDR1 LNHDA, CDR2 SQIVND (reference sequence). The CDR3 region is CASSTLGTSGAQETQYF. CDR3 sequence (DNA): TGTGCCAGTAGTACCCTCGGGACTAGCGGGGCCCAAGAGACCCAGTACTTC.

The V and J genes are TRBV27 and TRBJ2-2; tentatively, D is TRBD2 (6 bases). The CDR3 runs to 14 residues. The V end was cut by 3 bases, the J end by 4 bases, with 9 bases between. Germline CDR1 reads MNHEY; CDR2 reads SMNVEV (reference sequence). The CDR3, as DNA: TGTGCCAGCAGTTTGGAGGGGACCACCGGGGAGCTGTTTTTT. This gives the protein CASSLEGTTGELFF.

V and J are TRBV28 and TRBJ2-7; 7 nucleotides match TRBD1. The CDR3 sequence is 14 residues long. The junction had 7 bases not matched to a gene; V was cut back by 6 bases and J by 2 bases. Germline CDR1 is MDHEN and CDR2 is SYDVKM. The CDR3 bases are TGTGCCAGCAGACGGGACAGTCGGACCTACGAGCAGTACTTC. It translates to CASRRDSRTYEQYF.

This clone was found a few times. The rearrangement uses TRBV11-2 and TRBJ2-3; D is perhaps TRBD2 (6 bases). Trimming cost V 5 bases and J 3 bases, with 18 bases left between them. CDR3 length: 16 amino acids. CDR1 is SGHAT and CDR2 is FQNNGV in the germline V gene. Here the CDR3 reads CASSLISGPATDTQYF. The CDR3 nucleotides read TGTGCCAGCAGCCTAATTAGCGGACCCGCAACAGATACGCAGTATTTT.

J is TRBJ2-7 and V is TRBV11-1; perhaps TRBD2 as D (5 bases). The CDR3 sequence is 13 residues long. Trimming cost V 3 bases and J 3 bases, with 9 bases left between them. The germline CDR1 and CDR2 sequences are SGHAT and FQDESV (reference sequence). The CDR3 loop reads CASSFSRDYEQYF. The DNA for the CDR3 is TGTGCCAGCAGCTTTTCCCGGGACTACGAGCAGTACTTC.

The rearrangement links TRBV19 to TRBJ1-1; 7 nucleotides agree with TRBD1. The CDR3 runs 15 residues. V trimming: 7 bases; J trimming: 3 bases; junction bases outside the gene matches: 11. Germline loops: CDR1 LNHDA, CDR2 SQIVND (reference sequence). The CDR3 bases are TGTGCCAGTACTTTCGCCTGGACAGGCTACACTGAAGCTTTCTTT. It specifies CASTFAWTGYTEAFF.

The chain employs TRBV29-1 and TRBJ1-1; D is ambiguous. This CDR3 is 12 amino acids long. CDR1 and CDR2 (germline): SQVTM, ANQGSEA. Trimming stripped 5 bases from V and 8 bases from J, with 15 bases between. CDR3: CSVNINHAEAFF. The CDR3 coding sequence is TGCAGCGTTAACATCAACCACGCAGAAGCTTTCTTT. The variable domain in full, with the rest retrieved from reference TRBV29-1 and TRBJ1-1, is SAVISQKPSRDICQRGTSLTIQCQVDSQVTMMFWYRQQPGQSLTLIATANQGSEATYESGFVIDKFPISRPNLTFSTLTVSNMSPEDSSIYLCSVNINHAEAFFGQGTRLTVV.

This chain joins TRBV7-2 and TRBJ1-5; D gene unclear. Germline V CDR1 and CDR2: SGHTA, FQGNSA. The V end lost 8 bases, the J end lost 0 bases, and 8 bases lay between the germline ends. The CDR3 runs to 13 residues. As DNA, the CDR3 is TGTGCCAGCGCGAGTGGTAGCAATCAGCCCCAGCATTTT. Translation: CASASGSNQPQHF.

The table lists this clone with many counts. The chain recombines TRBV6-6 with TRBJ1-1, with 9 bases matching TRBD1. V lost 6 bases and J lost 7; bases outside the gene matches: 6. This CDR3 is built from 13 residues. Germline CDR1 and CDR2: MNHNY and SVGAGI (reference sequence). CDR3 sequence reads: CASRDGTGFEAFF. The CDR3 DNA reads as TGTGCCAGCAGAGATGGGACAGGGTTTGAAGCTTTCTTT.

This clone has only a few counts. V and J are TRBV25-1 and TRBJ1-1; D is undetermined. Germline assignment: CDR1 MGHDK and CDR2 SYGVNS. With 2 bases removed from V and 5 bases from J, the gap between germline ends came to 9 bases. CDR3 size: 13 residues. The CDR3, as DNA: TGTGCCAGCAGTGAAAAGGTGCGGACTGAAGCTTTCTTT. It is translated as CASSEKVRTEAFF.